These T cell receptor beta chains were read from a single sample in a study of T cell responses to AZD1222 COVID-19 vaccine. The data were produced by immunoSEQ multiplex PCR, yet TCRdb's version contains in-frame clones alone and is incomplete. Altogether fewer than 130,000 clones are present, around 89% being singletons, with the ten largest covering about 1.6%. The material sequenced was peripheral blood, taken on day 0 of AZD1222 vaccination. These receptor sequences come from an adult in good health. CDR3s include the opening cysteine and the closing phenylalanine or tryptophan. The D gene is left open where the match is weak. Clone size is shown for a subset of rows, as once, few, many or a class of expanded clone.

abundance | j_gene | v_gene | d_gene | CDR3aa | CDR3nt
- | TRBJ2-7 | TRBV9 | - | CASSPRGGSYEQYF | TGTGCCAGCAGCCCAAGAGGGGGATCCTACGAGCAGTACTTC
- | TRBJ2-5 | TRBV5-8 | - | CASKGFVRETQYF | TGTGCCAGCAAGGGTTTTGTGAGGGAGACCCAGTACTTC
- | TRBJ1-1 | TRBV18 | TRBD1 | CASSPGTGRGMNTEAFF | TGTGCCAGCTCACCCGGGACAGGGCGTGGCATGAACACTGAAGCTTTCTTT
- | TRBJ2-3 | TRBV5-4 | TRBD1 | CASSEGQGRLDTQYF | TGTGCCAGCAGCGAGGGACAGGGAAGATTGGATACGCAGTATTTT
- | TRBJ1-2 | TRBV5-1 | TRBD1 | CASSPRTGPYGYTF | TGCGCCAGCAGCCCCCGGACAGGACCCTATGGCTACACCTTC
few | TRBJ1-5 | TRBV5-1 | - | CASSLTGAGNQPQHF | TGCGCCAGCAGCTTGACTGGGGCGGGCAATCAGCCCCAGCATTTT
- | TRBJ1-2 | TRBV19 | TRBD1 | CASSTPGQGRYGYTF | TGTGCCAGTAGTACGCCGGGACAGGGGAGATATGGCTACACCTTC
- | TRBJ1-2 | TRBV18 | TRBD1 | CASSPLGGGDSYGYTF | TGTGCCAGCTCACCATTGGGAGGGGGCGATAGCTATGGCTACACCTTC
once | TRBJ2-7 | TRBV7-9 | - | CASSPGRTVWEQYF | TGTGCCAGCAGTCCGGGACGTACGGTATGGGAGCAGTACTTC
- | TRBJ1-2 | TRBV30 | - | CAWVQVPGRAYTF | TGTGCCTGGGTACAGGTTCCTGGGAGAGCCTACACCTTC
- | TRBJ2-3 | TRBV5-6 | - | CASSFGLPTRDPQYF | TGTGCCAGCAGCTTCGGTTTACCTACCCGTGACCCGCAGTATTTT
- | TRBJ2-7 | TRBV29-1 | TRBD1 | CSFAVDRGYEQYF | TGCAGCTTTGCGGTTGACAGGGGGTACGAGCAGTACTTC
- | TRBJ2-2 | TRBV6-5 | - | CASSYLSITNTGELFF | TGTGCCAGCAGTTACCTCAGCATCACCAACACCGGGGAGCTGTTTTTT
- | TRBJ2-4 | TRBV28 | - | CASSLPTAAKNIQYF | TGTGCCAGCAGTTTGCCGACAGCAGCCAAAAACATTCAGTACTTC
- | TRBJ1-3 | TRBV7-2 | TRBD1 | CASSLDGTGGNTIYF | TGTGCCAGCAGCTTAGACGGGACAGGAGGAAACACCATATATTTT
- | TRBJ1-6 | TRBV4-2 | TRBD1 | CASSQDLTGTSPLHF | TGTGCCAGCAGCCAAGACCTGACAGGGACTTCACCCCTCCACTTT
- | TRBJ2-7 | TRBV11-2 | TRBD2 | CASSQDSGTSGSYEQYF | TGTGCCAGCAGCCAGGATTCCGGGACTAGCGGGAGTTACGAGCAGTACTTC
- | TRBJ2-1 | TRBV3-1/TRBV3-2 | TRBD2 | CASSQPGTREGEQFF | TGTGCCAGCAGCCAACCCGGGACTAGGGAGGGTGAGCAGTTCTTC
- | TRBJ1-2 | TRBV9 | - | CASSVEEAGYGYTF | TGTGCCAGCAGCGTAGAGGAGGCAGGCTATGGCTACACCTTC
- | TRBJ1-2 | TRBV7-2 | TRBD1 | CASRRPDRGTYGYTF | TGTGCCAGCAGACGCCCCGACAGGGGGACCTATGGCTACACCTTC